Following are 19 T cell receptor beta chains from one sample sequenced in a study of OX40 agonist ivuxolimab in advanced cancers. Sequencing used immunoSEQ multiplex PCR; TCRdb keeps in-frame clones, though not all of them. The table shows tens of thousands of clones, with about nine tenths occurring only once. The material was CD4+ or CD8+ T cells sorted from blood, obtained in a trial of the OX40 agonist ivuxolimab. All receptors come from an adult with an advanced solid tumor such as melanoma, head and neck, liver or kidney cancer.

The CDR3 coding sequence is TGTGCCAGCAGCTTGGCGGGGGGGGCAGATACGCAGTATTTT. Protein product: CASSLAGGADTQYF. This chain joins TRBV5-4 and TRBJ2-3, with 8 bases identical to TRBD2. V lost 0 bases and J lost 4; bases outside the gene matches: 1. The CDR3 runs to 14 residues. Germline values: CDR1 SGHNT, CDR2 YYREEE (reference sequence).

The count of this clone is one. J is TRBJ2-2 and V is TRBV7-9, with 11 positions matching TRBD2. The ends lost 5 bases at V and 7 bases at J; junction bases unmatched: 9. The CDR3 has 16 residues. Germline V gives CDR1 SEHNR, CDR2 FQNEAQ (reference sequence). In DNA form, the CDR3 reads TGTGCCAGCAGCAACCGACTAGCGGGGTGGGTCGGGGAGCTGTTTTTT. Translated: CASSNRLAGWVGELFF.

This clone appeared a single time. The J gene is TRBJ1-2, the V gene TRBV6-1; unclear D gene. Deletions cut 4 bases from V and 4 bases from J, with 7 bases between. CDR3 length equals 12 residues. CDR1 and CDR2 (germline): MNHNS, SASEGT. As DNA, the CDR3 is TGTGCCAGCAGTGGCGGGGTCTATGGCTACACCTTC. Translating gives CASSGGVYGYTF.

CDR3 in DNA: TGCGCCAGCACACAGGGACAGGGCGACGAGCAGTACTTC. Protein: CASTQGQGDEQYF. The chain carries TRBV5-1 and TRBJ2-7, with TRBD1 matching over 9 bases. Germline V gene sequence: CDR1 SGHRS, CDR2 YFSETQ. J gave up 5 bases and V 6 bases, and 6 bases lay outside the gene matches. CDR3 size: 13 residues. Using reference TRBV5-1 and TRBJ2-7 for the parts outside the CDR3, the full variable domain is KAGVTQTPRYLIKTRGQQVTLSCSPISGHRSVSWYQQTPGQGLQFLFEYFSETQRNKGNFPGRFSGRQFSNSRSEMNVSTLELGDSALYLCASTQGQGDEQYFGPGTRLTVT.

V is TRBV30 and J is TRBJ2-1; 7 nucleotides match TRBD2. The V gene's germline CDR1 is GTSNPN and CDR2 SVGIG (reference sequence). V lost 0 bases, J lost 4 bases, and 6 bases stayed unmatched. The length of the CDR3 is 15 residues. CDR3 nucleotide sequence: TGTGCCTGGAGTGTAGCGGGGCCGGGTTACAATGAGCAGTTCTTC. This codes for CAWSVAGPGYNEQFF.

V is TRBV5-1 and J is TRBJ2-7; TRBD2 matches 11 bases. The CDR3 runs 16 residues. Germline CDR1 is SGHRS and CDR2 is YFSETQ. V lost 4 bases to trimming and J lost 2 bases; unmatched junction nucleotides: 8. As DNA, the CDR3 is TGCGCCAGCAGCGGACGCACTAGCGGGAGTACCTACGAGCAGTACTTC. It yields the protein CASSGRTSGSTYEQYF.

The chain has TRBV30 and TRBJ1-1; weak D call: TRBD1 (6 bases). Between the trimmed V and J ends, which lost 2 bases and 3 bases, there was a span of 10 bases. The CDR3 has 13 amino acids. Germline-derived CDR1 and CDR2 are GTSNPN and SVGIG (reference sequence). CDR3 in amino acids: CAWSRGGYTEAFF. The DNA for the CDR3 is TGTGCCTGGAGTAGGGGGGGGTACACTGAAGCTTTCTTT.

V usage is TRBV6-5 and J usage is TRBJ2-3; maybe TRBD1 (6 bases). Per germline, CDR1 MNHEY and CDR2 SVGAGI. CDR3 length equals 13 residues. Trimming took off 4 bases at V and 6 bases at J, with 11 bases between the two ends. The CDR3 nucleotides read TGTGCCAGCAGTTTAACAGGGTTCGATACGCAGTATTTT. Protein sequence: CASSLTGFDTQYF.

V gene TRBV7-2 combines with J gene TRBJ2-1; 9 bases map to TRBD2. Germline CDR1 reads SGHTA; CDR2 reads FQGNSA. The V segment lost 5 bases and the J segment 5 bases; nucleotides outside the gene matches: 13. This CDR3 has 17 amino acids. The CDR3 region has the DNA TGTGCCAGCAGCCCTAGACCCCTAGCGGGGTCGAACAATGAGCAGTTCTTC. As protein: CASSPRPLAGSNNEQFF.

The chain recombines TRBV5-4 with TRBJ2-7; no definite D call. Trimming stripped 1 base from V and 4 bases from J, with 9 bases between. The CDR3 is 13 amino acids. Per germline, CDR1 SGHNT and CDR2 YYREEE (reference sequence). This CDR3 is CASSLRGAYEQYF. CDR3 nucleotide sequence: TGTGCCAGCAGCTTGCGTGGTGCTTACGAGCAGTACTTC.

CDR3 region: CASSPASVRDTQYF. The DNA for the CDR3 is TGTGCCAGCTCACCTGCTAGCGTTCGGGATACGCAGTATTTT. V usage is TRBV18 and J usage is TRBJ2-3; tentative D call: TRBD2 (6 bases). CDR1 and CDR2 (germline): KGHSH, LQKENI. The CDR3 covers 14 residues. V was cut by 3 bases and J by 6 bases, with 13 bases left in between.

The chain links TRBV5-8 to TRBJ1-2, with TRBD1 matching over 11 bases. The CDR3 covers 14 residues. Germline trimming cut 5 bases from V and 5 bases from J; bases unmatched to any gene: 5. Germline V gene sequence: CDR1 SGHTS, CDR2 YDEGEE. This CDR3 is CASSPGTGGYGYTF. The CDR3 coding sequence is TGTGCCAGCAGTCCTGGGACAGGGGGATATGGCTACACCTTC. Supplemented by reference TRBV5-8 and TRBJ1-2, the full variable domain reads EAGVTQSPTHLIKTRGQQATLRCSPISGHTSVYWYQQALGLGLQFLLWYDEGEERNRGNFPPRFSGRQFPNYSSELNVNALELEDSALYLCASSPGTGGYGYTFGSGTRLTVV.

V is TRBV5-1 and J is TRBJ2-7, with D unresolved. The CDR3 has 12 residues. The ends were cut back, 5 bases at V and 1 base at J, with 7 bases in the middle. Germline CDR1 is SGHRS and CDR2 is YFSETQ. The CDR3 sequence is CASSGSSYEQYF. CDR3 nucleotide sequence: TGCGCCAGCAGTGGGTCATCCTACGAGCAGTACTTC.

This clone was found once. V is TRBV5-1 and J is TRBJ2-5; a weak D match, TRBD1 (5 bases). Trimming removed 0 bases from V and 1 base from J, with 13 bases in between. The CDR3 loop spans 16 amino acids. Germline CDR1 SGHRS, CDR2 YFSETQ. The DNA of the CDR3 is TGCGCCAGCAGCTTGGAGGGGCTGGGCAGCCAAGAGACCCAGTACTTC. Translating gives CASSLEGLGSQETQYF.

CDR3 region: CAISDPGATNEKLFF. The CDR3 DNA reads TGTGCCATCAGTGACCCAGGGGCAACTAATGAAAAACTGTTTTTT. This chain connects TRBV10-3 to TRBJ1-4, with a weak D call TRBD1 (6 bases). Trimming took off 3 bases at V and 0 bases at J, with 8 bases between the two ends. Germline lookup yields CDR1 ENHRY and CDR2 SYGVKD. This CDR3 region has 15 residues.

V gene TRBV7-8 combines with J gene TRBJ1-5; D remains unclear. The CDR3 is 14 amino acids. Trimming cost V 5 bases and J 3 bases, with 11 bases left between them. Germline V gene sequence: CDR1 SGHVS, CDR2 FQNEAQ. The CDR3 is CASSRTGTNQPQHF. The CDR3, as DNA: TGTGCCAGCAGCCGGACGGGTACCAATCAGCCCCAGCATTTT.

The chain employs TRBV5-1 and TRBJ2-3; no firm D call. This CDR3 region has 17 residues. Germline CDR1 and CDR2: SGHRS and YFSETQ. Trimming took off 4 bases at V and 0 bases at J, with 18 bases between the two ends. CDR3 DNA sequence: TGCGCCAGCAGCAAATACACGAAGACGGACAGCACAGATACGCAGTATTTT. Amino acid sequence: CASSKYTKTDSTDTQYF.

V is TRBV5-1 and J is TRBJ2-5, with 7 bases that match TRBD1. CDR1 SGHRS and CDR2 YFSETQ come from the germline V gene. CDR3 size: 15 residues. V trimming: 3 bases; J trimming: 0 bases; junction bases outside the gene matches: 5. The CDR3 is CASSSETGYQETQYF. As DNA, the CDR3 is TGCGCCAGCAGCTCCGAGACAGGGTACCAAGAGACCCAGTACTTC. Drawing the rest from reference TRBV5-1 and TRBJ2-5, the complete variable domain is KAGVTQTPRYLIKTRGQQVTLSCSPISGHRSVSWYQQTPGQGLQFLFEYFSETQRNKGNFPGRFSGRQFSNSRSEMNVSTLELGDSALYLCASSSETGYQETQYFGPGTRLLVL.

CDR3 in DNA: TGTGCCAGCAGTCCTAGCGGGGGGAACACCGGGGAGCTGTTTTTT. It translates to CASSPSGGNTGELFF. This chain links TRBV27 with TRBJ2-2; 10 bases match TRBD2. Germline CDR1 and CDR2: MNHEY and SMNVEV (reference sequence). This CDR3 spans 15 amino acids. Unmatched junction bases numbered 1, after V lost 5 bases and J lost 1 base.